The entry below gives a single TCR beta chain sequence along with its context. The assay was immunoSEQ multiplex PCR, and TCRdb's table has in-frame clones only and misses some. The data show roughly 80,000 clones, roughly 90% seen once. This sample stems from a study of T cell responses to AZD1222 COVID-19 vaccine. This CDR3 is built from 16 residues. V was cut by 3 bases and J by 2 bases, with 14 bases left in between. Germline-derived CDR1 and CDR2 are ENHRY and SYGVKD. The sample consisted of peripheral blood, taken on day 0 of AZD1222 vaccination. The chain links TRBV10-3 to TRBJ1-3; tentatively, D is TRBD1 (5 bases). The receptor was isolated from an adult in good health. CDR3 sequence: CAISDLTVGTGNTIYF. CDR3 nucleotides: TGTGCCATCAGTGACCTGACAGTCGGAACTGGAAACACCATATATTTT.